This passage covers 15 T cell receptor beta chains from one sample sequenced in a study of shared T cell receptors in the human thymus. Produced via immunoSEQ multiplex PCR; TCRdb's table is partial and in-frame only. The sample lists approximately 400,000 clones, over 90% occurring once. The sample taken for sequencing was thymocytes. Receptors originate from a human donor.

The chain combines TRBV27 with TRBJ2-6; 14 bases align to TRBD2. This CDR3 is built from 19 residues. The V and J ends lost 7 bases and 0 bases, in that order; junction bases with no gene match: 8. Germline assignment: CDR1 MNHEY and CDR2 SMNVEV (reference sequence). CDR3: CASTHGLAGGHSGANVLTF. DNA for the CDR3: TGTGCCAGCACCCACGGACTAGCGGGAGGTCACTCTGGGGCCAACGTCCTGACTTTC.

The chain's CDR3 is CASSAGEEWNTGELFF. In DNA, the CDR3 is TGTGCCAGCAGCGCGGGAGAGGAATGGAACACCGGGGAGCTGTTTTTT. This chain connects TRBV28 to TRBJ2-2, with TRBD2 matching over 7 bases. Germline-derived CDR1 and CDR2 are MDHEN and SYDVKM. The CDR3 extends over 16 amino acids. Trimming removed 6 bases from V and 1 base from J; junction bases left unmatched: 8.

This chain connects TRBV2 to TRBJ1-4; TRBD1 might be the D (6 bases). CDR1 SNHLY and CDR2 FYNNEI come from the germline V gene. V dropped 7 bases and J dropped 4 bases, with 19 bases sitting between them. This CDR3 has 16 residues. The DNA for the CDR3 is TGTGCCAGCAATGGAGCCCAGGGGCAAAGTAATGAAAAACTGTTTTTT. Protein product: CASNGAQGQSNEKLFF.

The V call is TRBV15, the J call TRBJ1-5; 7 bases agree with TRBD1. CDR3 size: 16 residues. Germline V gives CDR1 LNHNV, CDR2 YYDKDF (reference sequence). V dropped 5 bases and J dropped 3; count of bases not matched to a gene: 10. The CDR3 reads CATSRNRDSYNQPQHF. The CDR3 DNA reads as TGTGCCACCAGCCGCAACCGGGACAGCTACAATCAGCCCCAGCATTTT.

V gene TRBV5-5 combines with J gene TRBJ2-7, with D possibly being TRBD2 (6 bases). CDR3 length: 14 residues. CDR1 and CDR2 from the germline V gene are SGHKS and YYEKEE (reference sequence). Trimming removed 4 bases from V and 5 bases from J, with 16 bases in between. The CDR3 sequence: CASSTERLGNEQYF. The DNA for the CDR3 is TGTGCCAGCAGCACGGAGAGACTAGGGAACGAGCAGTACTTC.

The genes are TRBV28 and TRBJ2-7, with 7 bases aligning to TRBD1. With 0 bases clipped from V and 0 bases from J, the junction kept 5 bases outside the gene matches. The germline gives CDR1 MDHEN, CDR2 SYDVKM. The CDR3 covers 16 residues. The CDR3 here is CASSLWVGGTSYEQYF. CDR3 DNA: TGTGCCAGCAGTTTATGGGTAGGGGGCACCTCCTACGAGCAGTACTTC.

The CDR3 nucleotides are TGTGCCAGCAGCTTAGACGATGGGCAGAGGGGCGGACTAGCGCACAATGAGCAGTTCTTC. Protein: CASSLDDGQRGGLAHNEQFF. The V gene is TRBV11-2, the J gene TRBJ2-1; 9 positions match TRBD2. The CDR3 length is 20 residues. The germline V gene has CDR1 SGHAT and CDR2 FQNNGV. The J segment lost 5 bases and the V segment lost 0 bases, leaving 17 bases of the junction unmatched. The whole variable domain, filled in from reference TRBV11-2 and TRBJ2-1, reads EAGVAQSPRYKIIEKRQSVAFWCNPISGHATLYWYQQILGQGPKLLIQFQNNGVVDDSQLPKDRFSAERLKGVDSTLKIQPAKLEDSAVYLCASSLDDGQRGGLAHNEQFFGPGTRLTVL.

The rearrangement uses TRBV20-1 and TRBJ2-1; D is unclear. The germline CDR1 and CDR2 sequences are DFQATT and SNEGSKA (reference sequence). The CDR3 length is 11 residues. V lost 2 bases to trimming and J lost 8 bases, with 7 bases between them. The CDR3 loop is CSARIRDEQFF. The CDR3, as DNA: TGCAGTGCTAGAATTCGCGATGAGCAGTTCTTC.

The CDR3 DNA follows: TGTGCCAGCAATTCCGTTTTGGGCCACGAGCAGTACTTC. This codes for CASNSVLGHEQYF. The V call is TRBV6-5, the J call TRBJ2-7, with unresolved D. The CDR3 runs to 13 residues. V dropped 7 bases and J dropped 5 bases, with 15 bases sitting between them. From germline, CDR1 is MNHEY and CDR2 SVGAGI.

The rearrangement links TRBV20-1 to TRBJ2-7; D gene unclear. From germline, CDR1 is DFQATT and CDR2 SNEGSKA (reference sequence). Trimming cost V 0 bases and J 6 bases, with 6 bases left between them. CDR3 length: 11 amino acids. The CDR3 spells CSARELPEQYF. CDR3 DNA: TGCAGTGCTAGAGAGTTACCCGAGCAGTACTTC.

J is TRBJ1-1 and V is TRBV19; maybe TRBD1 (6 bases). The V end was cut by 1 base, the J end by 1 base, with 13 bases between. Germline V gene lookup returns CDR1 LNHDA and CDR2 SQIVND (reference sequence). The CDR3 runs 16 residues. Here the CDR3 reads CASSIGRGAPNTEAFF. CDR3 nucleotides: TGTGCCAGTAGTATAGGTAGGGGGGCCCCGAACACTGAAGCTTTCTTT.

This clone came up once. Its ends do not fully match the called genes, so a read error is possible. The V call is TRBV25-1, the J call TRBJ2-1; 9 nucleotides match TRBD1. This CDR3 spans 16 amino acids. The germline V gene encodes CDR1 MGHDK and CDR2 SYGVNS. The CDR3 sequence is CASSEFSGTGYNGQFF. DNA for the CDR3: TGTGCCAGCAGTGAATTTTCCGGGACAGGGTACAATGGGCAGTTCTTC.

In this sample, this clone turned up a few times. This chain uses TRBV7-2 with TRBJ2-1; D unclear. The CDR3 length is 11 residues. From germline, CDR1 is SGHTA and CDR2 FQGNSA. The ends were cut back, 2 bases at V and 12 bases at J, with 8 bases in the middle. CDR3 sequence: CASSLMRWQFF. The DNA of the CDR3 is TGTGCCAGCAGCTTAATGCGGTGGCAGTTCTTC.

V gene TRBV28 combines with J gene TRBJ2-1; 8 bases agree with TRBD1. Germline lookup yields CDR1 MDHEN and CDR2 SYDVKM. The CDR3 has 13 residues. V lost 6 bases and J lost 5; bases outside the gene matches: 3. As DNA, the CDR3 is TGTGCCAGCAGAGACAGGGGACACAATGAGCAGTTCTTC. Its protein is CASRDRGHNEQFF.

This sequence joins TRBV28 and TRBJ2-4; 8 positions agree with TRBD2. J lost 6 bases, V lost 10 bases, and 8 bases had no gene match. The length of the CDR3 is 13 residues. The germline gives CDR1 MDHEN, CDR2 SYDVKM. The CDR3 DNA reads as TGTGCCACCAAAACCGGGGGGGGAAACATTCAGTACTTC. Translated, it gives CATKTGGGNIQYF.